This TCR beta chain is from a study of T cell responses to AZD1222 COVID-19 vaccine (dated by TCRdb to the early 2020s). For context, the study as a whole: AZD1222 recipients with second doses at about 4 weeks or about 12 weeks were pooled, because spike-specific TCR depth and breadth did not differ between schedules. A total of just over 230 trial participants underwent TCR sequencing, of whom nearly 210 had received two doses of AZD1222 and roughly 26 had received two doses of the MenACWY control vaccine. Trial participants were enrolled by age into subgroups of 18-55, 56-69 and 70-plus years, and around 150, 28 and 57 TCR-sequenced participants, respectively, were included in these subgroups. What the research found in general, with its limitations: Spike-specific TCR breadth and depth rose significantly after two AZD1222 doses compared with day 0 and with MenACWY recipients. Most participants were white British and females outnumbered males, and the authors suggested that clonal diversity may have been underestimated. The vaccine-associated CD4 TCRs covered the entire spike protein, and the dominant responses fell in regions 160-218 and 743-854. Nearly half of unique spike-specific TCRs reportedly recognized epitopes outside regions mutated in the B.1.351 and B.1.1.7 variants. Conclusions about previously exposed vaccinees are limited, since just five or six AZD1222 recipients were seropositive for SARS-CoV-2 at baseline. Because no day 14 peak-response samples were available, the repertoires could be characterized only after the peak T cell response. In the small 56-69-year group, the increase in depth fell short of significance, most likely because of low power.

This clone was seen just once. Its antigen specificity is not known. No base quality values were provided; no much bigger clone lies one nucleotide off. The intended sense of this specimen's time point label: baseline before first vaccination. Samples from vaccinated people were obtained from the UK trials COV001 and COV002, which included a single-blind randomized controlled phase 2/3 trial of AZD1222 (ChAdOx1 nCoV-19) in healthy adults. Trial participant PBMC samples were collected at day 0 and day 28 after the second dose for TCRbeta chain sequencing. V loses 4 bases, J loses 6 bases, and the germline ends lie 9 bases apart. Counted from cysteine to phenylalanine, this CDR3 has 12 amino acids. Only the CDR3 part of the read is kept: 36 bases, read in frame from the first base. Based on the germline V gene, the CDR1 and CDR2 sequences are SQVTM and ANQGSEA. The CDR3 regions of human TCRbeta chains were subjected to immunosequencing. Processing in the source paper ran as follows. Repertoire TCRs were matched against a reference library of SARS-CoV-2-specific TCRs generated with the MIRA antigen-specificity platform. Breadth meant the fraction of unique TCRs that were SARS-CoV-2-associated, whereas depth meant the fraction of total T cells that were SARS-CoV-2-associated. Using the MIRA data, every spike-specific TCR was mapped to the spike region that the TCR reacted to and assigned to either a CD4 or a CD8 class. Log10-transformed breadth and depth values were compared by one-way ANOVA with Sidak's multiple comparisons tests. TCRdb holds this immuneACCESS table with in-frame rearrangements only. Some clones are missing; in checked studies, unresolved V genes explain under half, and the rest has no known cause. V and J calls and clone size are those listed in that table; D and trimming were worked out from the DNA. Present in this sample are about 110,000 clones, about 92% of which were seen just once. The ten largest clonotypes hold about 1.2% of the sample.

The clonotype originates from an adult in good health. The sample consisted of peripheral blood, taken on day 0 of AZD1222 vaccination. The chain links TRBV29-1 with TRBJ1-4; no D gene can be assigned with confidence. The CDR3 region has the sequence CSVGNVYEKLFF. The DNA sequence is TGCAGCGTTGGAAATGTATATGAAAAACTGTTTTTT.